Listed below are T cell receptor beta chains from one sample, sequenced in a study of blood T cell repertoires in COVID-19. Sequenced by immunoSEQ multiplex PCR; TCRdb stores in-frame clones only, minus some. The top ten hold 0.95% to 1.5% of the sample, which has under 250,000 clones, about 92% seen once. The material sequenced was peripheral blood. The receptors were sampled from a man aged 30 to 39 with acute or convalescent COVID-19. CDR3s include the opening cysteine and the closing phenylalanine or tryptophan. A D gene is named only where the DNA matches it firmly. Clone size is stated in some rows and not others, as once, few, many or a class when expanded.

V gene: TRBV28; CDR3 length: 15; D gene: NA; clone size: once; J gene: TRBJ2-2; CDR3 DNA: TGTGCCTACTCGAAGGCAGGGACGAACACCGGGGAGCTGTTTTTT; CDR3 protein: CAYSKAGTNTGELFF
V gene: TRBV27; CDR3 length: 13; D gene: NA; clone size: NA; J gene: TRBJ2-7; CDR3 DNA: TGTGCCAGCAGTTGGCACAGCCGATACGAGCAGTACTTC; CDR3 protein: CASSWHSRYEQYF
V gene: TRBV7-9; CDR3 length: 18; D gene: NA; clone size: NA; J gene: TRBJ1-2; CDR3 DNA: TGTGCCAGCAGCCCCCTAGGATATTCGGCAGACGCTAACTATGGCTACACCTTC; CDR3 protein: CASSPLGYSADANYGYTF
V gene: TRBV18; CDR3 length: 15; D gene: NA; clone size: NA; J gene: TRBJ1-2; CDR3 DNA: TGTGCCAGCTCACTTGATGGGGGGACCCCTTATGGCTACACCTTC; CDR3 protein: CASSLDGGTPYGYTF
V gene: TRBV6-1; CDR3 length: 13; D gene: NA; clone size: NA; J gene: TRBJ1-1; CDR3 DNA: TGTGCCAGCAGCCTACTTGGGAACACTGAAGCTTTCTTT; CDR3 protein: CASSLLGNTEAFF
V gene: TRBV28; CDR3 length: 16; D gene: NA; clone size: NA; J gene: TRBJ2-2; CDR3 DNA: TGTGCCAGCAGTTTAGGCGGACAGCAAGGGACCGGGGAGCTGTTTTTT; CDR3 protein: CASSLGGQQGTGELFF
V gene: TRBV7-2; CDR3 length: 16; D gene: TRBD2; clone size: NA; J gene: TRBJ2-1; CDR3 DNA: TGTGCCAGCAGCTTCCGGCTAGCGGGTTCCTACAATGAGCAGTTCTTC; CDR3 protein: CASSFRLAGSYNEQFF
V gene: TRBV14; CDR3 length: 14; D gene: NA; clone size: NA; J gene: TRBJ2-7; CDR3 DNA: TGTGCCAGCAGCCCCAACAGGGTACCCTACGAGCAGTACTTC; CDR3 protein: CASSPNRVPYEQYF
V gene: TRBV2; CDR3 length: 12; D gene: TRBD2; clone size: NA; J gene: TRBJ2-7; CDR3 DNA: TGTGCCATAAATAGCGGGGCGATCGAGCAGTACTTC; CDR3 protein: CAINSGAIEQYF
V gene: TRBV7-2; CDR3 length: 16; D gene: NA; clone size: NA; J gene: TRBJ2-7; CDR3 DNA: TGTGCCAGCAGCTTAGATTCTGGGGGCAGTTCCTACGAGCAGTACTTC; CDR3 protein: CASSLDSGGSSYEQYF
V gene: TRBV2; CDR3 length: 15; D gene: NA; clone size: once; J gene: TRBJ2-7; CDR3 DNA: TGTGCCAGCAACAAATTTCAGGGGAGCACCTACGAGCAGTACTTC; CDR3 protein: CASNKFQGSTYEQYF
V gene: TRBV5-1; CDR3 length: 13; D gene: TRBD2; clone size: once; J gene: TRBJ2-4; CDR3 DNA: TGCGCCAGCAGCTTAGTCCCGGGAGGCATTCAGTACTTC; CDR3 protein: CASSLVPGGIQYF
V gene: TRBV7-8; CDR3 length: 17; D gene: TRBD2; clone size: NA; J gene: TRBJ2-3; CDR3 DNA: TGTGCCAGCAGCTTAGGAGGTGCGGGAGAAGTAACAGATACGCAGTATTTT; CDR3 protein: CASSLGGAGEVTDTQYF
V gene: TRBV2; CDR3 length: 15; D gene: TRBD2; clone size: NA; J gene: TRBJ2-3; CDR3 DNA: TGTGCCAGCTCCTCCAGGGCGGGAGGAGGAGATACGCAGTATTTT; CDR3 protein: CASSSRAGGGDTQYF
V gene: TRBV19; CDR3 length: 15; D gene: NA; clone size: NA; J gene: TRBJ1-6; CDR3 DNA: TGTGCCAGTAGTAGGCGGGATCGGGATAATTCACCCCTCCACTTT; CDR3 protein: CASSRRDRDNSPLHF
V gene: TRBV11-2; CDR3 length: 14; D gene: NA; clone size: NA; J gene: TRBJ1-4; CDR3 DNA: TGTGCCAGCAGCTTGTCACAGGCCAATGAAAAACTGTTTTTT; CDR3 protein: CASSLSQANEKLFF
V gene: TRBV7-8; CDR3 length: 14; D gene: TRBD1; clone size: NA; J gene: TRBJ1-2; CDR3 DNA: TGTGCCAGCAGCTTCATACAGGGGGAGGATGGCTACACCTTC; CDR3 protein: CASSFIQGEDGYTF
V gene: TRBV4-1; CDR3 length: 15; D gene: NA; clone size: NA; J gene: TRBJ1-3; CDR3 DNA: TGCGCCAGCAGCCAAGACGCAGGGTTCGGAAACACCATATATTTT; CDR3 protein: CASSQDAGFGNTIYF
V gene: TRBV7-3; CDR3 length: 12; D gene: NA; clone size: NA; J gene: TRBJ2-1; CDR3 DNA: TGTGCCAGCAGCTTAAATCGGGGAGAGCAGTTCTTC; CDR3 protein: CASSLNRGEQFF
V gene: TRBV27; CDR3 length: 13; D gene: NA; clone size: NA; J gene: TRBJ2-7; CDR3 DNA: TGTGCCAGCAGTTCGCGCGTTCCTCCTGAGCAGTACTTC; CDR3 protein: CASSSRVPPEQYF
V gene: TRBV2; CDR3 length: 15; D gene: TRBD1; clone size: once; J gene: TRBJ2-1; CDR3 DNA: TGTGCCAGCAGAAAGGGACAGGGAGGAGGTAATGAGCAGTTCTTC; CDR3 protein: CASRKGQGGGNEQFF
V gene: TRBV29-1; CDR3 length: 12; D gene: NA; clone size: NA; J gene: TRBJ2-1; CDR3 DNA: TGCGCGGATGGGGGCGTCGACAATGAGCAGTTCTTC; CDR3 protein: CADGGVDNEQFF
V gene: TRBV2; CDR3 length: 15; D gene: NA; clone size: NA; J gene: TRBJ1-1; CDR3 DNA: TGTGCCAGCAGATATGGGGACACCCAGAACACTGAAGCTTTCTTT; CDR3 protein: CASRYGDTQNTEAFF
V gene: TRBV5-6; CDR3 length: 15; D gene: NA; clone size: NA; J gene: TRBJ2-5; CDR3 DNA: TGTGCCAGCAGCTTGTTAGGGGCTGGCCAAGAGACCCAGTACTTC; CDR3 protein: CASSLLGAGQETQYF
V gene: TRBV7-9; CDR3 length: 15; D gene: NA; clone size: NA; J gene: TRBJ2-4; CDR3 DNA: TGTGCCAGCAGCTTACCCCAGGTCGAAGCAAAGTCTCAGTACTTC; CDR3 protein: CASSLPQVEAKSQYF
V gene: TRBV19; CDR3 length: 13; D gene: NA; clone size: NA; J gene: TRBJ2-1; CDR3 DNA: TGTGCCAGTAGTCGGGACTCCTACAATGAGCAGTTCTTC; CDR3 protein: CASSRDSYNEQFF
V gene: TRBV5-1; CDR3 length: 14; D gene: NA; clone size: NA; J gene: TRBJ2-1; CDR3 DNA: TGCGCCAGCAGCCGCACCAGGGAATACGGTGAGCAGTTCTTC; CDR3 protein: CASSRTREYGEQFF
V gene: TRBV28; CDR3 length: 13; D gene: NA; clone size: NA; J gene: TRBJ1-4; CDR3 DNA: TGTGCCAACTCGGACACTAACAATGAAAAACTGTTTTTT; CDR3 protein: CANSDTNNEKLFF
V gene: TRBV20-1; CDR3 length: 14; D gene: TRBD1; clone size: NA; J gene: TRBJ1-5; CDR3 DNA: TGCAGTGCTAGTCCGACAGGGGGCAATCAGCCCCAGCATTTT; CDR3 protein: CSASPTGGNQPQHF
V gene: TRBV27; CDR3 length: 14; D gene: NA; clone size: NA; J gene: TRBJ2-3; CDR3 DNA: TGTGCCAGCAGTACGAGTCGCACCACAGATACGCAGTATTTT; CDR3 protein: CASSTSRTTDTQYF
V gene: TRBV9; CDR3 length: 14; D gene: NA; clone size: NA; J gene: TRBJ1-3; CDR3 DNA: TGTGCCAGCAGCGACGACAGTTCTGGAAACACCATATATTTT; CDR3 protein: CASSDDSSGNTIYF
V gene: TRBV6-5; CDR3 length: 15; D gene: TRBD1; clone size: NA; J gene: TRBJ1-6; CDR3 DNA: TGTGCCAGCAGTTACGAGTACAGGGGTAATTCACCCCTCCACTTT; CDR3 protein: CASSYEYRGNSPLHF
V gene: TRBV5-4; CDR3 length: 14; D gene: NA; clone size: once; J gene: TRBJ2-7; CDR3 DNA: TGTGCCAGCAGTTGGTCAGGAGGTTCCTACGAGCAGTACTTC; CDR3 protein: CASSWSGGSYEQYF
V gene: TRBV19; CDR3 length: 14; D gene: NA; clone size: NA; J gene: TRBJ2-5; CDR3 DNA: TGTGCCAGTAGTATCAGAGACACGCAAGAGACCCAGTACTTC; CDR3 protein: CASSIRDTQETQYF
V gene: TRBV6-6; CDR3 length: 15; D gene: TRBD2; clone size: NA; J gene: TRBJ2-3; CDR3 DNA: TGTGCCAGCACCATGAGCGGGAGGGGGACAGATACGCAGTATTTT; CDR3 protein: CASTMSGRGTDTQYF
V gene: TRBV5-5; CDR3 length: 18; D gene: TRBD2; clone size: NA; J gene: TRBJ2-2; CDR3 DNA: TGTGCCAGCAGCTTGGGTCCTAGCGGGGGGCAGGGCACCGGGGAGCTGTTTTTT; CDR3 protein: CASSLGPSGGQGTGELFF